The 19 T cell receptor beta chains below were found in one sample sequenced in a study of blood T cell repertoires in COVID-19. Clones were sequenced by immunoSEQ multiplex PCR, and TCRdb holds only the in-frame ones, with some missing. The sample records a few hundred thousand clones, about 80% being singletons. The sample consisted of PBMCs or T cells enriched from blood (not recorded which). All receptors derive from a middle-aged man who had recovered from COVID-19.

This rearrangement joins TRBV6-5 to TRBJ1-2; perhaps TRBD1 as D (6 bases). CDR1 is MNHEY and CDR2 is SVGAGI in the germline V gene. CDR3 length equals 15 residues. V dropped 2 bases and J dropped 3 bases, with 13 bases sitting between them. CDR3 in DNA: TGTGCCAGCAGTTACGAATTGGGGGCTTACTATGGCTACACCTTC. Translating gives CASSYELGAYYGYTF.

The rearrangement links TRBV21-1 to TRBJ2-2; no check of the table's D call, TRBD1, against the DNA was made. TRBV21-1 is tagged as a pseudogene. This CDR3 region has 14 residues. CDR3 amino acids: CASSKGHSTGELFF. The DNA of the CDR3 is TGTGCCAGCAGCAAGGGACATTCCACCGGGGAGCTGTTTTTT.

The rearrangement links TRBV6-5 to TRBJ1-1; 8 bases map to TRBD1. The CDR3 totals 15 residues. Germline CDR1 is MNHEY and CDR2 is SVGAGI. V gave up 5 bases and J gave up 3 bases; unmatched junction bases: 8. The CDR3 reads CASSHRDRSYTEAFF. The CDR3, as DNA: TGTGCCAGCAGTCACCGGGACAGGAGTTACACTGAAGCTTTCTTT.

V gene TRBV7-6 combines with J gene TRBJ2-7, with 7 bases matching TRBD1. The J segment lost 6 bases and the V segment lost 5 bases, leaving 10 bases of the junction unmatched. CDR1 and CDR2 (germline): SGHVS, FNYEAQ. The CDR3 spans 14 residues. DNA for the CDR3: TGTGCCAGCAGCCCGGGGACAGCTTATAGCGAGCAGTACTTC. It codes for CASSPGTAYSEQYF. Complete variable domain (other parts from reference TRBV7-6 and TRBJ2-7): GAGVSQSPRYKVTKRGQDVALRCDPISGHVSLYWYRQALGQGPEFLTYFNYEAQQDKSGLPNDRFSAERPEGSISTLTIQRTEQRDSAMYRCASSPGTAYSEQYFGPGTRLTVT.

This chain connects TRBV11-2 to TRBJ2-3; 7 nucleotides match TRBD1. Germline V gene lookup returns CDR1 SGHAT and CDR2 FQNNGV. The CDR3 loop spans 15 amino acids. Trimming cost V 5 bases and J 0 bases; bases outside gene matches: 5. The CDR3 DNA reads as TGTGCCAGCAGCCCGGGGACAGCCAGCACAGATACGCAGTATTTT. Protein: CASSPGTASTDTQYF.

The chain employs TRBV25-1 and TRBJ2-5; 7 bases agree with TRBD1. Germline CDR1 is MGHDK and CDR2 is SYGVNS. The CDR3 length is 15 residues. V was pared by 3 bases and J by 4 bases, with 8 bases of the junction left unmatched. The CDR3 region is CASSDRGGIRETQYF. The DNA of the CDR3 is TGTGCCAGCAGTGACAGAGGGGGCATAAGAGAGACCCAGTACTTC.

In this sample, this clone turned up once. The chain has TRBV28 and TRBJ1-4; possible D gene TRBD1, 5 bases. Trimming removed 2 bases at V and 4 bases at J, with 14 bases between. The CDR3 is made up of 16 amino acids. CDR1 is MDHEN and CDR2 is SYDVKM in the germline V gene. CDR3 DNA: TGTGCCAGCAGTTTAGGTATCGGAGGGGTTAATGAAAAACTGTTTTTT. Amino acid sequence: CASSLGIGGVNEKLFF.

This chain links TRBV19 with TRBJ2-7; a possible D gene is TRBD2 (5 bases). Per germline, CDR1 LNHDA and CDR2 SQIVND (reference sequence). This CDR3 is 12 amino acids long. Trimming stripped 7 bases from V and 0 bases from J, with 7 bases between. CDR3 nucleotide sequence: TGTGCCAGTATGGGGAGCTCCTACGAGCAGTACTTC. Its translation is CASMGSSYEQYF. The full variable domain, rest sourced from reference TRBV19 and TRBJ2-7, is DGGITQSPKYLFRKEGQNVTLSCEQNLNHDAMYWYRQDPGQGLRLIYYSQIVNDFQKGDIAEGYSVSREKKESFPLTVTSAQKNPTAFYLCASMGSSYEQYFGPGTRLTVT.

This chain connects TRBV3-1 (or the pseudogene TRBV3-2) to TRBJ2-1; 13 nucleotides match TRBD2. Germline V CDR1 and CDR2: LGHDT, YNNKEL (reference sequence). With 4 bases clipped from V and 8 bases from J, the junction kept 11 bases outside the gene matches. The CDR3 runs to 17 residues. The CDR3 coding sequence is TGTGCCAGCAGCCCAACTAGCGGGGGGGCCTTAATGTATGAGCAGTTCTTC. Encoded protein: CASSPTSGGALMYEQFF.

As for this clone: A junction end diverges from the germline sequence, so it may reflect a read error. The J gene is TRBJ2-7, the V gene TRBV5-8; 10 positions agree with TRBD1. The germline CDR1 and CDR2 sequences are SGHTS and YDEGEE. The CDR3 loop spans 15 amino acids. CDR3 DNA sequence: TGTGCCTGCAGGCCTCGGACAGGGGGGCCCTACGAGCAGTACTTC. This gives the protein CACRPRTGGPYEQYF.

This chain links TRBV7-2 with TRBJ2-7, with D tentatively TRBD2 (6 bases). This CDR3 comprises 16 residues. V lost 5 bases and J lost 0, with 17 bases in between. In germline, CDR1 is SGHTA, CDR2 FQGNSA. In nucleotides, the CDR3 is TGTGCCAGCAGCGCGGGGTGGGAGCGGGCCTCCTACGAGCAGTACTTC. Its translation is CASSAGWERASYEQYF.

This clone turned up a few times. The V gene is TRBV5-8, the J gene TRBJ1-2; 8 bases align to TRBD1. In germline, CDR1 is SGHTS, CDR2 YDEGEE. Trimming cost V 2 bases and J 6 bases; bases outside gene matches: 12. This CDR3 has 16 amino acids. This chain's CDR3 is CASSFGRQGSRDGYTF. Here the CDR3 DNA reads TGTGCCAGCAGCTTCGGCCGACAGGGGAGCCGGGATGGCTACACCTTC.

V gene TRBV2 combines with J gene TRBJ1-2; D may be TRBD1 (6 bases). Germline-derived CDR1 and CDR2 are SNHLY and FYNNEI. This CDR3 has 15 residues. V was shortened by 7 bases and J by 4 bases, with 19 bases between the two germline ends. CDR3 in DNA: TGTGCCAGCACCCAAGCGACAGGTGGACTCTATGGCTACACCTTC. This sequence encodes CASTQATGGLYGYTF.

The chain employs TRBV7-9 and TRBJ1-1; 12 positions agree with TRBD1. This CDR3 region has 17 residues. J gave up 3 bases and V 5 bases, and 10 bases lay outside the gene matches. Germline V gene lookup returns CDR1 SEHNR and CDR2 FQNEAQ (reference sequence). The CDR3 DNA is TGTGCCAGCAGCCATCCCGGGACAGGGGGCGCGGACACTGAAGCTTTCTTT. It codes for CASSHPGTGGADTEAFF.

CDR3 bases: TGTGCCAGCAGCCCCATGTCCGTCTCCGGTAATGAAAAACTGTTTTTT. Translation: CASSPMSVSGNEKLFF. V is TRBV3-1 (or the pseudogene TRBV3-2) and J is TRBJ1-4, with unresolved D. Between the trimmed V and J ends, which lost 4 bases and 4 bases, there was a span of 16 bases. The CDR3 is 16 amino acids. The germline gives CDR1 LGHDT, CDR2 YNNKEL (reference sequence).

V gene TRBV5-8 combines with J gene TRBJ2-7; 8 nucleotides align to TRBD2. CDR1 and CDR2 from the germline V gene are SGHTS and YDEGEE. V shed 5 bases and J 12 bases; nucleotides not matched to a gene: 13. The CDR3 extends over 13 amino acids. CDR3 region: CASRPSGGSLLYF. CDR3 in DNA: TGTGCCAGCAGACCAAGCGGGGGCTCCCTACTGTACTTC.

This chain's CDR3 is CASSLGSRAYEQYF. The CDR3 DNA reads as TGTGCCAGCAGCCTAGGTAGCAGGGCCTACGAGCAGTACTTC. The gene calls are TRBV3-1 (or the pseudogene TRBV3-2) and TRBJ2-7; possibly TRBD1 for D (5 bases). The germline V and J ends were trimmed by 4 bases and 2 bases, with 12 bases remaining between them. The CDR3 totals 14 residues. Germline V gene sequence: CDR1 LGHDT, CDR2 YNNKEL (reference sequence).

The chain recombines TRBV7-9 with TRBJ2-7; 10 bases line up with TRBD1. Germline values: CDR1 SEHNR, CDR2 FQNEAQ (reference sequence). This CDR3 has 15 residues. J was trimmed by 1 base and V by 5 bases; bases with no gene match: 5. In DNA form, the CDR3 reads TGTGCCAGCAGCCCATGGGACAGGGGTTCCTACGAGCAGTACTTC. Translated: CASSPWDRGSYEQYF.

This chain uses TRBV20-1 with TRBJ2-1; 10 bases agree with TRBD2. Germline assignment: CDR1 DFQATT and CDR2 SNEGSKA (reference sequence). V was pared by 3 bases and J by 1 base, with 6 bases of the junction left unmatched. The CDR3 contains 16 residues. Here the CDR3 DNA reads TGCAGTGCTAGTATAGCGGGAGGTAGGTCCTACAATGAGCAGTTCTTC. Translated, it gives CSASIAGGRSYNEQFF.